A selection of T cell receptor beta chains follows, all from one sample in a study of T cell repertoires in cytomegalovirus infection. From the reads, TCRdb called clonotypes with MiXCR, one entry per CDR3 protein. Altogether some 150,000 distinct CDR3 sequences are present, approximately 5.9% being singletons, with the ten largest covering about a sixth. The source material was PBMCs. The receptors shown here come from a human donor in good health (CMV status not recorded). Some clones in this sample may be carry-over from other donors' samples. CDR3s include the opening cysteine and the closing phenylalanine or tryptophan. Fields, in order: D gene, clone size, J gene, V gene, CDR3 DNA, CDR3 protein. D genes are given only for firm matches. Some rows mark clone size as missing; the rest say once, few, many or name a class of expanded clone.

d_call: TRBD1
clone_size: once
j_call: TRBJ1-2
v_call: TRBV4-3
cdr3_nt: TGCGCCAGCAGCCAAGAAAGACAGGGAAGTGGCTACTCCTTC
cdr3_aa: CASSQERQGSGYSF

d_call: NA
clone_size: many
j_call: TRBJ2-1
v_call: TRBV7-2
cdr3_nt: TGTGCCAGCAGCTTAGGGGGGGCCGGGGAGCAGTTCTTC
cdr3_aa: CASSLGGAGEQFF

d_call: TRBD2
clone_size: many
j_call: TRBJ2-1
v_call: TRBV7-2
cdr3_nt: TGTGCCAGCAGCTCCAGTACCCGCGGGGGGGGAGATGAGCAGTTCTTC
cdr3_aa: CASSSSTRGGGDEQFF

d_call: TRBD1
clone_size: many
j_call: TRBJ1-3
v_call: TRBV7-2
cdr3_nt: TGTGCCAGCAGCACGATTCAGGGGGCTGGAAACACCATATATTTT
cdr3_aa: CASSTIQGAGNTIYF

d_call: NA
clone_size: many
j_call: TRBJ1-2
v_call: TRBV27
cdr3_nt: TGTGCCAGCAGTTTACAAGGAGCGAACTATGGCTACACCTTC
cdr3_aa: CASSLQGANYGYTF

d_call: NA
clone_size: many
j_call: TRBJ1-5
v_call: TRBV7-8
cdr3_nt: TGTGCCAGCAGCCCCCACGGGAGCAATCAGCCCCAGCATTTT
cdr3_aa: CASSPHGSNQPQHF

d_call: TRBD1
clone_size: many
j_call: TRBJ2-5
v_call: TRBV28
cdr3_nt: TGTGCCAGCAGTTTTGGGGACAGGTACCAAGAGACCCAGTACTTC
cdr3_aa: CASSFGDRYQETQYF

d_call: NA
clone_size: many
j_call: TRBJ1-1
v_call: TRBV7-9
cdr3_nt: TGTGCCAGCAGCTTAATCACGGGGAACACTGAAGCTTTCTTT
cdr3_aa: CASSLITGNTEAFF

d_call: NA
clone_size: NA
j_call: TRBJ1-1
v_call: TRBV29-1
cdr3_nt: TGCAGCGCTGGGACACGGGACACTGAAGCTTTCTTT
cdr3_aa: CSAGTRDTEAFF

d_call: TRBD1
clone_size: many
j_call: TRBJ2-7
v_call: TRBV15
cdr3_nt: TGTGCCACCAGCAGGACCGGGACAGGGAATAGCGAGCAGTACTTC
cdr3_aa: CATSRTGTGNSEQYF

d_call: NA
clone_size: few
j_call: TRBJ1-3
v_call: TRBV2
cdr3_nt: TGTGCCTCCAAGGGCGTCCTCGGGGGAAACACCATATATTTT
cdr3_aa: CASKGVLGGNTIYF

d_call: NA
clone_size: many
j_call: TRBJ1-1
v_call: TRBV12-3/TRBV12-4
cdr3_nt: TGTGCCAGCAGTCAAACCGGACCGAACACTGAAGCTTTCTTT
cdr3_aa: CASSQTGPNTEAFF

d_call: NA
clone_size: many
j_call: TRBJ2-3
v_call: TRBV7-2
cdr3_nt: TGTGCCAGCGGCCGGAGAGATACGCAGTATTTT
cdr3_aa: CASGRRDTQYF

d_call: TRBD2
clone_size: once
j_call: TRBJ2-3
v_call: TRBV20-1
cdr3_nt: TGCAGTGCTAGCCTCGACGGGGGGACAGATACGCAGTATTTT
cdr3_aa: CSASLDGGTDTQYF

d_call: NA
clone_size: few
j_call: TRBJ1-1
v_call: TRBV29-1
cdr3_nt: TGCAGCGTTGCAAACAGGCGACAGAACACTGAAGCTTTCTTT
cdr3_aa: CSVANRRQNTEAFF

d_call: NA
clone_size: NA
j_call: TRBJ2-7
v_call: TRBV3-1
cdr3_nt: TGTGCCAGCAGCCCTAGTGGGACCCCCGGCGAAAAGCAGTACTTC
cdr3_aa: CASSPSGTPGEKQYF

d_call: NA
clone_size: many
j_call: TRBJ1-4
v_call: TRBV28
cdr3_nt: TGTGCCAGCAGTTTCCCCGGGACAAGAGCTAATGAAAAACTGTTTTTT
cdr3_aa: CASSFPGTRANEKLFF

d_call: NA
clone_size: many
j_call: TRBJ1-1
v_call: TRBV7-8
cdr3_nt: TGTGCCAGCAGCCCTACCGGGCGTGGGACTGAAGCTTTCTTT
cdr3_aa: CASSPTGRGTEAFF

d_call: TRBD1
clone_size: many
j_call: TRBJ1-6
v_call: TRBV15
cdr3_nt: TGTGCCACCAGCAGAGAGACAACAGGGGTTAATTCACCCCTCCACTTT
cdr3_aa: CATSRETTGVNSPLHF

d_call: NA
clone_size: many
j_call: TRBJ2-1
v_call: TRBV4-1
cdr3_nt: TGCGCCAGCAGCCCCCCACCCGGGACTCGCTCCTACAATGAGCAGTTCTTC
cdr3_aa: CASSPPPGTRSYNEQFF

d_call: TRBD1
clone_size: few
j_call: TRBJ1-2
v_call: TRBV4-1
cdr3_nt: TGCGCCAGCAGCCAAGGGACAGGGAGCCACCTTGCCTATGGCTACACCTTC
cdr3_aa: CASSQGTGSHLAYGYTF

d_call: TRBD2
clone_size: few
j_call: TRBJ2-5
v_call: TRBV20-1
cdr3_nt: TGCAGTGCCTTTTTCGGGGGGGCAAGAGAGACCCAGTACTTC
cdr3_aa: CSAFFGGARETQYF

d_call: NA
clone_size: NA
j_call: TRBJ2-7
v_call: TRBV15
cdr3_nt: TGTGCCACCAGCAGAGATCTCTACGAGCAGTACTTC
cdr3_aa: CATSRDLYEQYF

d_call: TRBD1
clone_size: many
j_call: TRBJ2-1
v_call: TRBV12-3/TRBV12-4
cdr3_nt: TGTGCCAGCAGTTTCGAGACAGGGGGTGGTAATGAGCAGTTCTTC
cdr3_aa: CASSFETGGGNEQFF

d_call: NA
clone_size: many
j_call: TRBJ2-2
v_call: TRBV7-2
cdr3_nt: TGTGCCAGCAGCTTCGACTCCTTCACCGGGGAGCTGTTTTTT
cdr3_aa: CASSFDSFTGELFF

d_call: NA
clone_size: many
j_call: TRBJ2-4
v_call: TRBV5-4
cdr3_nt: TGTGCCAGCAGCCGAGGTACGGGGGAACGACTTCTAGCCAAAAACATTCAGTACTTC
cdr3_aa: CASSRGTGERLLAKNIQYF

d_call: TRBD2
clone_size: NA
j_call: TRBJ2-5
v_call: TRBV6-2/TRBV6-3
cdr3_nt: TGTGCCAGCAGCCAAGGACTAGCGGGGCAAGAGACCCAGTACTTC
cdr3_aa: CASSQGLAGQETQYF

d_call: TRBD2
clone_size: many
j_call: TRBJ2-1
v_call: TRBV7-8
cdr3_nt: TGTGCCAGCAGCTTTGCGGGGGGGCGCCATGAGCAGTTCTTC
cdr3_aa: CASSFAGGRHEQFF